These 16 T cell receptor beta chains came from one sample sequenced in a study of CD8 T cells in ankylosing spondylitis. Their cognate antigens are unknown. TCRdb reprocessed the 5' RACE reads via MiXCR and lists one record per CDR3 protein. The table has a few hundred thousand distinct CDR3 sequences, about 20% seen once; the top ten hold approximately 16%. Study results and limitations: One TCR beta motif, made up of about 8 highly homologous variants, appeared characteristic of ankylosing spondylitis blood.

Material for sequencing was blood, either unsorted or a sorted T cell fraction (not recorded which). The receptors were sampled from a male donor with ankylosing spondylitis.

The chain has TRBV2 and TRBJ2-7, with 9 bases that match TRBD2. With 0 bases clipped from V and 3 bases from J, the junction kept 3 bases outside the gene matches. There are 15 residues in the CDR3. Per the germline V gene, CDR1 is SNHLY and CDR2 is FYNNEI. CDR3 residues: CASSEAGSGSYEQYF. CDR3 coding DNA: TGTGCCAGCAGTGAAGCGGGTAGCGGGAGCTACGAGCAGTACTTC.

The CDR3 is CASSLAVMASGKTGELFF. The CDR3 DNA reads TGTGCCAGCAGCTTAGCGGTCATGGCTAGCGGGAAGACCGGGGAGCTGTTTTTT. V usage is TRBV7-8 and J usage is TRBJ2-2; 9 nucleotides match TRBD2. V shed 0 bases and J 5 bases; nucleotides not matched to a gene: 10. CDR1 is SGHVS and CDR2 is FQNEAQ in the germline V gene. The CDR3 is 18 residues long.

The chain combines TRBV3-1 with TRBJ2-7; D is undetermined. V was shortened by 1 base and J by 3 bases, with 7 bases between the two germline ends. CDR3 size: 13 residues. Looked up from germline, CDR1 is LGHDT and CDR2 is YNNKEL (reference sequence). CDR3 in amino acids: CASSQAASYEQYF. For the CDR3, the DNA is TGTGCCAGCAGCCAAGCTGCTAGCTACGAGCAGTACTTC.

This rearrangement joins TRBV7-2 to TRBJ1-3; no reliable D call. Germline loops: CDR1 SGHTA, CDR2 FQGNSA. The V gene lost 2 bases and the J gene lost 2 bases, with 10 bases spanning the gap. The CDR3 length is 15 residues. CDR3 region: CASSLMPAAGNTIYF. The CDR3 region has the DNA TGTGCCAGCAGCTTAATGCCCGCCGCTGGAAACACCATATATTTT. The full variable domain, its missing parts supplied by reference TRBV7-2 and TRBJ1-3, is GAGVSQSPSNKVTEKGKDVELRCDPISGHTALYWYRQSLGQGLEFLIYFQGNSAPDKSGLPSDRFSAERTGGSVSTLTIQRTQQEDSAVYLCASSLMPAAGNTIYFGEGSWLTVV.

The CDR3 DNA reads TGCGCCAGCATGACGGGGTTGGGGGGGCCAACAGATACGCAGTATTTT. Its protein is CASMTGLGGPTDTQYF. The V gene is TRBV4-1, the J gene TRBJ2-3, with D possibly matching TRBD2 (7 bases). The CDR3 loop spans 16 amino acids. Trimming left V 7 bases short and J 3 bases short, with 20 bases between. The germline gives CDR1 MGHRA, CDR2 YSYEKL.

This clonotype was counted only a few times. The chain combines TRBV4-3 with TRBJ2-3, with no clear D. The length of the CDR3 is 15 residues. The V end lost 4 bases, the J end lost 0 bases, and 11 bases lay between the germline ends. Germline V CDR1 and CDR2: LGHNA, YSLEER. The CDR3 coding sequence is TGCGCCAGCAGCCTAAGTTGGCAAAGCACAGATACGCAGTATTTT. It translates to CASSLSWQSTDTQYF.

The V and J genes are TRBV6-5 and TRBJ2-3; D unresolved. The CDR3 spans 13 residues. V was shortened by 2 bases and J by 4 bases, with 7 bases between the two germline ends. Germline-derived CDR1 and CDR2 are MNHEY and SVGAGI. The CDR3, as DNA: TGTGCCAGCAGTTACGACTCGCCAGATACGCAGTATTTT. Protein sequence: CASSYDSPDTQYF.

This clonotype turned up a few times. This chain joins TRBV29-1 and TRBJ1-2; no firm D call. CDR3 length: 13 residues. CDR1 and CDR2 (germline): SQVTM, ANQGSEA. Trimming removed 4 bases at V and 2 bases at J, with 11 bases between. CDR3 DNA sequence: TGCAGCGTTGTCGAGGGCGACAACTATGGCTACACCTTC. As protein: CSVVEGDNYGYTF. Looking up the rest from reference TRBV29-1 and TRBJ1-2 gives the full variable domain: SAVISQKPSRDICQRGTSLTIQCQVDSQVTMMFWYRQQPGQSLTLIATANQGSEATYESGFVIDKFPISRPNLTFSTLTVSNMSPEDSSIYLCSVVEGDNYGYTFGSGTRLTVV.

The chain joins TRBV5-6 to TRBJ1-4; D remains unclear. CDR3 size: 16 residues. Between the trimmed V and J ends, which lost 1 base and 2 bases, there was a span of 12 bases. Germline V gives CDR1 SGHDT, CDR2 YYEEEE. The CDR3 reads CASSLQRTRTNEKLFF. The CDR3 DNA is TGTGCCAGCAGCTTGCAAAGGACGCGGACTAATGAAAAACTGTTTTTT.

The sample holds a few counts of this clonotype. This chain links TRBV9 with TRBJ2-3, with 9 bases that match TRBD2. Per germline, CDR1 SGDLS and CDR2 YYNGEE. Trimming took 1 base from V and 3 from J; bases not matched to a gene: 6. The CDR3 consists of 16 residues. CDR3: CASSVNSGSRTDTQYF. The CDR3 nucleotides read TGTGCCAGCAGCGTAAATAGCGGGAGCCGGACAGATACGCAGTATTTT.

This clonotype has just a few counts. This chain uses TRBV29-1 with TRBJ1-1, with a tentative D call TRBD1 (5 bases). CDR3 size: 12 residues. CDR1 is SQVTM and CDR2 is ANQGSEA in the germline V gene. V was shortened by 4 bases and J by 2 bases, with 8 bases between the two germline ends. The CDR3 sequence: CSVGGTNTEAFF. The CDR3 nucleotides read TGCAGCGTTGGAGGGACCAACACTGAAGCTTTCTTT.

V usage is TRBV20-1 and J usage is TRBJ2-1, with 11 bases aligning to TRBD2. Germline lookup yields CDR1 DFQATT and CDR2 SNEGSKA (reference sequence). CDR3 length: 17 residues. V was clipped by 5 bases and J by 2 bases; unmatched bases: 11. The CDR3 loop is CSASNSRLAGPYNEQFF. CDR3 DNA: TGCAGTGCTTCAAACTCAAGACTAGCGGGACCCTACAATGAGCAGTTCTTC.

The chain joins TRBV3-1 to TRBJ2-5; the D gene is possibly TRBD1 (6 bases). The V and J ends lost 4 bases and 7 bases respectively, with 7 bases between them. CDR3 length equals 11 residues. Germline CDR1 and CDR2: LGHDT and YNNKEL (reference sequence). The CDR3 loop reads CASSPGVTQYF. CDR3 coding DNA: TGTGCCAGCAGCCCAGGGGTGACCCAGTACTTC.

In its sample, this clonotype was seen many times. The chain joins TRBV5-1 to TRBJ1-2; weak D call: TRBD1 (6 bases). From germline, CDR1 is SGHRS and CDR2 YFSETQ. V was shortened by 0 bases and J by 2 bases, with 17 bases between the two germline ends. There are 17 residues in the CDR3. Here the CDR3 reads CASSLVAGDRGNYGYTF. The CDR3, as DNA: TGCGCCAGCAGCTTGGTGGCAGGGGATCGGGGAAACTATGGCTACACCTTC.

This clonotype was observed a handful of times. CDR3 residues: CSAKGTSGSKGRFF. CDR3 nucleotide sequence: TGCAGTGCTAAGGGGACTAGCGGGAGCAAAGGAAGGTTCTTC. The V and J genes are TRBV20-1 and TRBJ2-1, with 14 bases that match TRBD2. Per germline, CDR1 DFQATT and CDR2 SNEGSKA (reference sequence). V gave up 4 bases and J gave up 15 bases; unmatched junction bases: 11. This CDR3 region has 14 residues.

This clonotype turned up a few times. CDR3 DNA: TGTGCCAGCAGCCAATTCCTAGCCTACAATGAGCAGTTCTTC. Residues: CASSQFLAYNEQFF. The J gene is TRBJ2-1, the V gene TRBV14; no firm D call. The CDR3 sequence is 14 residues long. V lost 2 bases and J 2 bases, leaving 7 bases between the germline ends. The germline V gene has CDR1 SGHDN and CDR2 FVKESK.